Below, 10 T cell receptor beta chains from the same sample are listed, as sequenced in a study of CD8 T cells in Susac syndrome. Roughly 0.45 to 1 ug RNA was reverse transcribed with random hexamers. TCRdb reprocessed the immunoSEQ multiplex PCR reads via MiXCR and lists one record per CDR3 protein. The data contain tens of thousands of distinct CDR3 sequences, approximately 94% of them singletons. Sequenced material: CD4+ T cells from PBMCs. These receptors all stem from a human donor with Susac syndrome.

CDR3 loop: CASSLKGASHSPLHF. The CDR3 coding sequence is TGTGCCAGCAGCCTGAAGGGGGCGAGTCACTCACCCCTCCACTTT. The chain recombines TRBV13 with TRBJ1-6, with 7 bases fitting TRBD1. V trimming: 5 bases; J trimming: 10 bases; junction bases outside the gene matches: 11. Germline CDR1 and CDR2: PRHDT and FYEKMQ (reference sequence). This CDR3 has 15 residues. The whole variable domain, remainder taken from reference TRBV13 and TRBJ1-6, is AAGVIQSPRHLIKEKRETATLKCYPIPRHDTVYWYQQGPGQDPQFLISFYEKMQSDKGSIPDRFSAQQFSDYHSELNMSSLELGDSALYFCASSLKGASHSPLHFGNGTRLTVT.

The rearrangement links TRBV19 to TRBJ2-7; 10 positions match TRBD2. The CDR3 consists of 15 residues. With V trimmed by 5 bases and J by 4 bases, 8 bases remained unmatched. Per the germline V gene, CDR1 is LNHDA and CDR2 is SQIVND (reference sequence). The CDR3 DNA is TGTGCCAGTAGTTCTAGAACGACTAGCGGGTACGAGCAGTACTTC. It translates to CASSSRTTSGYEQYF. Combining the CDR3 with reference TRBV19 and TRBJ2-7 gives the whole variable domain DGGITQSPKYLFRKEGQNVTLSCEQNLNHDAMYWYRQDPGQGLRLIYYSQIVNDFQKGDIAEGYSVSREKKESFPLTVTSAQKNPTAFYLCASSSRTTSGYEQYFGPGTRLTVT.

This sequence joins TRBV29-1 and TRBJ2-5; D may be TRBD2 (5 bases). The V gene lost 0 bases and the J gene lost 5 bases, with 7 bases spanning the gap. CDR1 and CDR2 from the germline V gene are SQVTM and ANQGSEA. This CDR3 spans 12 amino acids. The CDR3 sequence is CSVEEGSETQYF. The CDR3 DNA follows: TGCAGCGTTGAAGAAGGGAGCGAGACCCAGTACTTC.

The rearrangement links TRBV4-1 to TRBJ2-2, with D unclear. Trimming took off 1 base at V and 5 bases at J, with 20 bases between the two ends. The CDR3 consists of 18 residues. The germline V gene has CDR1 MGHRA and CDR2 YSYEKL. The CDR3 region has the DNA TGCGCCAGCAGCCAAGTAGGTTCTTGGTCTCTCCCTACCGGGGAGCTGTTTTTT. Amino acids: CASSQVGSWSLPTGELFF.

The chain uses TRBV29-1 and TRBJ2-3, with D perhaps matching TRBD1 (6 bases). Germline V gene lookup returns CDR1 SQVTM and CDR2 ANQGSEA. V was pared by 8 bases and J by 6 bases, with 21 bases between. This CDR3 region has 14 residues. Here the CDR3 reads CSISGTTNGDTQYF. DNA of the CDR3: TGCAGCATATCCGGGACAACTAATGGGGATACGCAGTATTTT.

The V and J genes are TRBV28 and TRBJ2-7, with TRBD1 as a possible D gene (7 bases). CDR3 length equals 14 residues. The germline gives CDR1 MDHEN, CDR2 SYDVKM. V lost 5 bases, J lost 6 bases, and 17 bases lay in between. The CDR3 coding sequence is TGTGCCAGCAGTACCCCAGGGGGGCCCCTCGAGCAGTACTTC. Protein product: CASSTPGGPLEQYF. Complete variable domain (other parts from reference TRBV28 and TRBJ2-7): DVKVTQSSRYLVKRTGEKVFLECVQDMDHENMFWYRQDPGLGLRLIYFSYDVKMKEKGDIPEGYSVSREKKERFSLILESASTNQTSMYLCASSTPGGPLEQYFGPGTRLTVT.

The J gene is TRBJ2-5, the V gene TRBV7-8; D is tentatively TRBD1 or TRBD2 (6 bases each). V lost 5 bases to trimming and J lost 4 bases, with 17 bases between them. CDR3 length: 15 amino acids. The germline gives CDR1 SGHVS, CDR2 FQNEAQ. CDR3 in amino acids: CASSTLGGAGETQYF. The CDR3 nucleotides read TGTGCCAGCAGCACCCTCGGGGGCGCGGGAGAGACCCAGTACTTC.

With regard to this clonotype: The junction does not match germline at one end; this may be a read error. This chain links TRBV2 with TRBJ2-3; D call uncertain. Germline assignment: CDR1 SNHLY and CDR2 FYNNEI. The CDR3 is 14 residues long. In nucleotides, the CDR3 is TGTGCCAGCACTGAATGGGGTAGCACAGTTACGCAGTATTTT. Translated, it gives CASTEWGSTVTQYF.

The rearrangement joins TRBV3-1 to TRBJ1-6, with D uncertain. Per germline, CDR1 LGHDT and CDR2 YNNKEL (reference sequence). The CDR3 has 14 amino acids. The V end was cut by 1 base, the J end by 7 bases, with 8 bases between. The CDR3 is CASSQVGPNSPLHF. DNA for the CDR3: TGTGCCAGCAGCCAAGTAGGCCCGAATTCACCCCTCCACTTT.

The gene calls are TRBV11-2 and TRBJ2-7; D assignment may be TRBD1 or TRBD2 (5 bases each). The CDR3 loop spans 18 amino acids. The germline V gene encodes CDR1 SGHAT and CDR2 FQNNGV. Trimming pared 0 bases from V and 6 bases from J, leaving 24 bases between. The CDR3 bases are TGTGCCAGCAGCTTAGATAAGGTGGCAGGGAGAGGAATCTCCGAGCAGTACTTC. It yields the protein CASSLDKVAGRGISEQYF.